What follows describes a single TCR beta chain. This sample is part of a study of radiation and T cells in renal cell carcinoma. The length of the CDR3 is 17 residues. V lost 1 base and J 0 bases, leaving 10 bases between the germline ends. Germline CDR1 and CDR2: MGHRA and YSYEKL. This table comes from immunoSEQ multiplex PCR, and its TCRdb copy is limited to in-frame clones, with some not included. The sample shows roughly 140,000 clones, about 87% of them seen only once. Regarding time point: blood 2 weeks post-SBRT. The treatment was: 15 Gy SBRT to primary tumor, nephrectomy 4 weeks later. Clear cell pathology was present in this patient's renal cell carcinoma.

The receptor was derived from a woman between 50 and 59 years old with renal cell carcinoma. This rearrangement joins TRBV4-1 to TRBJ1-6; D not certain. The starting material was blood, obtained from a patient whose treatment included radiotherapy and nephrectomy. The CDR3 here is CASSQGGVSSYNSPLHF. In DNA form, the CDR3 reads TGCGCCAGCAGCCAAGGAGGAGTCAGCTCCTATAATTCACCCCTCCACTTT.